Listed below are T cell receptor beta chains from one sample, sequenced in a study of post-analysis software for immune sequencing data. TCRdb re-derived calls from the PCR reads in MiXCR, one entry per CDR3 protein. The sample yields about 620,000 distinct CDR3 sequences, around 47% seen once. Sequenced input: blood. The receptors were sampled from a girl between 5 and 17 years old with multiple sclerosis. Each CDR3 is given with its conserved first and last residue. D genes are given only for firm matches. The listing skips clone size in some rows; elsewhere it reads once, few, many or a size class.

clone_size: few
d_call: TRBD1
v_call: TRBV12-3/TRBV12-4
j_call: TRBJ1-6
cdr3_nt: TGTGCCAGCACCCAGGCTGGTCGGGACAGATCCCTCCACTTT
cdr3_aa: CASTQAGRDRSLHF

clone_size: .
d_call: .
v_call: TRBV5-1
j_call: TRBJ2-5
cdr3_nt: TGCGCCAGCAGCCTGGAAGGGGCTCGCTCGATTGGAGAGACCCAGTACTTC
cdr3_aa: CASSLEGARSIGETQYF

clone_size: .
d_call: TRBD1
v_call: TRBV6-1
j_call: TRBJ2-4
cdr3_nt: TGTGCCAGCGGTGAAGGGACAGGGGTCGCCAAAAACATTCAGTACTTC
cdr3_aa: CASGEGTGVAKNIQYF

clone_size: .
d_call: .
v_call: TRBV5-5
j_call: TRBJ2-1
cdr3_nt: TGTGCCAGCAGCTTGAGACAATCCAATGAGCAGTTCTTC
cdr3_aa: CASSLRQSNEQFF

clone_size: few
d_call: .
v_call: TRBV25-1
j_call: TRBJ2-1
cdr3_nt: TGTGCCAGCAGTGACATGGACAGTACAGGGTACAATGAGCAGTTCTTC
cdr3_aa: CASSDMDSTGYNEQFF

clone_size: .
d_call: TRBD2
v_call: TRBV11-2
j_call: TRBJ2-1
cdr3_nt: TGTGCCAGCACCGTCGGGGGGGCAGGGGACGAGTTCTTC
cdr3_aa: CASTVGGAGDEFF

clone_size: .
d_call: .
v_call: TRBV29-1
j_call: TRBJ2-7
cdr3_nt: TGCAGCGTTGAGTTGGAGGGGGACTCCTACGAGCAGTACTTC
cdr3_aa: CSVELEGDSYEQYF

clone_size: .
d_call: TRBD2
v_call: TRBV6-6
j_call: TRBJ2-1
cdr3_nt: TGTGCCAGCAGTTACTTCCCCTCCTGGCGGGAGCGGAATGAGCAGTTCTTC
cdr3_aa: CASSYFPSWRERNEQFF

clone_size: .
d_call: .
v_call: TRBV5-1
j_call: TRBJ1-2
cdr3_nt: TGCGCCAGCAGCCAGACAGGTTCAAGCTATGGCTACACCTTC
cdr3_aa: CASSQTGSSYGYTF

clone_size: few
d_call: TRBD2
v_call: TRBV10-3
j_call: TRBJ2-5
cdr3_nt: TGTGCCATCAGCCGGGGGGGCTCGGGGGAGACCCAGTACTTC
cdr3_aa: CAISRGGSGETQYF

clone_size: few
d_call: .
v_call: TRBV7-9
j_call: TRBJ2-7
cdr3_nt: TGTGCCAGCAGCTTAGACTGGAGTGTCGCCTACGAGCAGTACTTC
cdr3_aa: CASSLDWSVAYEQYF

clone_size: few
d_call: .
v_call: TRBV27
j_call: TRBJ2-1
cdr3_nt: TGTGCCAGCAGTTTTGGGTCCACCGGCAATGAGCAGTTCTTC
cdr3_aa: CASSFGSTGNEQFF

clone_size: many
d_call: .
v_call: TRBV5-1
j_call: TRBJ2-7
cdr3_nt: TGCGCCAGCAGCTTGGGAAGCGTCGGGGGTTCCGAGCAGTACTTC
cdr3_aa: CASSLGSVGGSEQYF

clone_size: .
d_call: .
v_call: TRBV12-3/TRBV12-4
j_call: TRBJ2-5
cdr3_nt: TGTGCCAGCAGTTCCAGTTCTAGGGGCCGAGAGACCCAGTACTTC
cdr3_aa: CASSSSSRGRETQYF

clone_size: .
d_call: TRBD1
v_call: TRBV12-3/TRBV12-4
j_call: TRBJ2-7
cdr3_nt: TGTGCCAGCAGTTTTCGGACAGGGCCCCACGAGCAGTACTTC
cdr3_aa: CASSFRTGPHEQYF

clone_size: .
d_call: TRBD2
v_call: TRBV7-4
j_call: TRBJ2-1
cdr3_nt: TGTGCCAGCAGCCCCCGATGTCTAGCGGGAGGGATGTACAATGAGCAGTTCTTC
cdr3_aa: CASSPRCLAGGMYNEQFF

clone_size: many
d_call: .
v_call: TRBV29-1
j_call: TRBJ2-1
cdr3_nt: TGCAGCGTTGAGGAAAACAATGAGCAGTTCTTC
cdr3_aa: CSVEENNEQFF

clone_size: .
d_call: .
v_call: TRBV3-1
j_call: TRBJ2-4
cdr3_nt: TGTGCCAGCAGCCAGGCCGGGAACATTCAGTACTTC
cdr3_aa: CASSQAGNIQYF

clone_size: .
d_call: .
v_call: TRBV7-2
j_call: TRBJ2-1
cdr3_nt: TGTGCCAGCAGCCCCGGCAGGGGCGAGTCCTACAATGAGCAGTTCTTC
cdr3_aa: CASSPGRGESYNEQFF

clone_size: .
d_call: .
v_call: TRBV7-9
j_call: TRBJ2-7
cdr3_nt: TGTGCCAGCAGCTTAATTTACGAGCGGTACTTC
cdr3_aa: CASSLIYERYF

clone_size: many
d_call: .
v_call: TRBV24-1
j_call: TRBJ2-7
cdr3_nt: TGTGCCACCAGTGAGGGGTACGAGCAGTACTTC
cdr3_aa: CATSEGYEQYF

clone_size: .
d_call: TRBD2
v_call: TRBV5-1
j_call: TRBJ2-3
cdr3_nt: TGCGCCAGCAGCACATCCGGGACTAGCGGGAGGGCCCCAGATACGCAGTATTTT
cdr3_aa: CASSTSGTSGRAPDTQYF

clone_size: .
d_call: .
v_call: TRBV7-9
j_call: TRBJ1-2
cdr3_nt: TGTGCCAGCAGCTTAGGTTCTACGGACAGAGGCTACACCTTC
cdr3_aa: CASSLGSTDRGYTF

clone_size: .
d_call: TRBD1
v_call: TRBV11-2
j_call: TRBJ2-1
cdr3_nt: TGTGCCAGCAGCTTAGAGGGACAGCCCCACAATGAGCAGTTCTTC
cdr3_aa: CASSLEGQPHNEQFF

clone_size: .
d_call: TRBD1
v_call: TRBV5-1
j_call: TRBJ2-3
cdr3_nt: TGCGCCAGCAGCTTGGGTACAGGGGGCGGCACAGATACGCAGTATTTT
cdr3_aa: CASSLGTGGGTDTQYF

clone_size: few
d_call: .
v_call: TRBV12-3/TRBV12-4
j_call: TRBJ1-2
cdr3_nt: TGTGCCAGCAGCTCCTTGAGTCAGAACTATGGCTACACCTTC
cdr3_aa: CASSSLSQNYGYTF

clone_size: .
d_call: TRBD1
v_call: TRBV15
j_call: TRBJ1-5
cdr3_nt: TGTGCCACCAGCTTCCGACAGGGTTTAAGCAATCAGCCCCAGCATTTT
cdr3_aa: CATSFRQGLSNQPQHF

clone_size: .
d_call: TRBD1
v_call: TRBV12-3/TRBV12-4
j_call: TRBJ2-3
cdr3_nt: TGTGCCAGCAGTTTAGGAGGGACAGGGTCCACAGATACGCAGTATTTT
cdr3_aa: CASSLGGTGSTDTQYF

clone_size: few
d_call: .
v_call: TRBV27
j_call: TRBJ1-5
cdr3_nt: TGTGCCAGCAGTTTAAAAGCGGGCATACAGCCCCAGCATTTT
cdr3_aa: CASSLKAGIQPQHF

clone_size: .
d_call: TRBD1
v_call: TRBV24-1
j_call: TRBJ1-5
cdr3_nt: TGTGCCACCAGTGATTTCAGGGACAGGGAGCAGCCCCAGCATTTT
cdr3_aa: CATSDFRDREQPQHF

clone_size: .
d_call: .
v_call: TRBV20-1
j_call: TRBJ2-5
cdr3_nt: TGCAGTGCTAGAGATGAGGAAAGGGAGACCCAGTACTTC
cdr3_aa: CSARDEERETQYF

clone_size: few
d_call: TRBD1
v_call: TRBV6-2/TRBV6-3
j_call: TRBJ2-7
cdr3_nt: TGTGCCAGCAGCGCCCCTTCCGGGACAGGCTACGAGCAGTACTTC
cdr3_aa: CASSAPSGTGYEQYF

clone_size: .
d_call: TRBD2
v_call: TRBV12-3/TRBV12-4
j_call: TRBJ2-5
cdr3_nt: TGTGCCAGCAGTAGACTAGCGCAGACCCAGTACTTC
cdr3_aa: CASSRLAQTQYF

clone_size: few
d_call: TRBD1
v_call: TRBV5-5
j_call: TRBJ2-7
cdr3_nt: TGTGCCAGCAGCTTGGCCCGGACAGGGGGTGGCGAGCAGTACTTC
cdr3_aa: CASSLARTGGGEQYF

clone_size: .
d_call: .
v_call: TRBV7-3
j_call: TRBJ2-2
cdr3_nt: TGTGCCAGCAGCCTACAGATAACCGGGGAGCTGTTTTTT
cdr3_aa: CASSLQITGELFF

clone_size: .
d_call: .
v_call: TRBV12-3/TRBV12-4
j_call: TRBJ2-1
cdr3_nt: TGTGCCAGCAGTTTAAGCGGCAGTCTCTCCGAGCAGTTCTTC
cdr3_aa: CASSLSGSLSEQFF

clone_size: .
d_call: TRBD2
v_call: TRBV11-3
j_call: TRBJ2-1
cdr3_nt: TGTGCCAGCAGCTTACGCCTAGCGGGAGTCTATGAGCAGTTCTTC
cdr3_aa: CASSLRLAGVYEQFF

clone_size: few
d_call: TRBD2
v_call: TRBV20-1
j_call: TRBJ2-1
cdr3_nt: TGCAGTGCTCTTATCTTAGCGGGAGACTCCTACAATGAGCAGTTCTTC
cdr3_aa: CSALILAGDSYNEQFF

clone_size: .
d_call: .
v_call: TRBV24-1
j_call: TRBJ2-7
cdr3_nt: TGTGCCACCAGTGATTCGGGGCCCTTCCCCCAGTACTTC
cdr3_aa: CATSDSGPFPQYF

clone_size: .
d_call: .
v_call: TRBV4-2
j_call: TRBJ1-2
cdr3_nt: TGTGCCAGCAGCAGTCCAGGGGAACGTGGCTACACCTTC
cdr3_aa: CASSSPGERGYTF

clone_size: .
d_call: .
v_call: TRBV10-3
j_call: TRBJ1-4
cdr3_nt: TGTGCCGCCAAGGGGCATACCTCAACTAATGAAAAACTGTTTTTT
cdr3_aa: CAAKGHTSTNEKLFF

clone_size: .
d_call: TRBD2
v_call: TRBV20-1
j_call: TRBJ2-7
cdr3_nt: TGCAGTGCTACGAGGACTAGCGGGTCCTACGAGCAGTACTTC
cdr3_aa: CSATRTSGSYEQYF

clone_size: .
d_call: .
v_call: TRBV5-1
j_call: TRBJ1-4
cdr3_nt: TGCGCCAGCAGCGGTTTCCATGGGGGCGGTAAAGGAACTAATGAAAAACTGTTTTTT
cdr3_aa: CASSGFHGGGKGTNEKLFF

clone_size: .
d_call: TRBD2
v_call: TRBV4-1
j_call: TRBJ2-1
cdr3_nt: TGCGCCAGCAGCCAAGTCAGTAGCGGGAGTTCCAGGAAGTTCTTC
cdr3_aa: CASSQVSSGSSRKFF

clone_size: .
d_call: .
v_call: TRBV5-1
j_call: TRBJ2-7
cdr3_nt: TGCGCCAGCAAGGAGGGTCACCCCTCCGAGCAGTACTTC
cdr3_aa: CASKEGHPSEQYF

clone_size: .
d_call: TRBD2
v_call: TRBV10-3
j_call: TRBJ2-1
cdr3_nt: TGTGCCATCAGGGAGGACCGGGAGGGTGAGCAGTTCTTC
cdr3_aa: CAIREDREGEQFF

clone_size: few
d_call: .
v_call: TRBV29-1
j_call: TRBJ2-7
cdr3_nt: TGCAGCGTTGCCCTACGAGCAACCTACGAGCAGTACTTC
cdr3_aa: CSVALRATYEQYF